The sequence of this TCR beta chain was determined in a study of T cells in Graves' hyperthyroidism and ophthalmopathy. RNA transcripts yielded amplified TCR beta CDR3 regions. The HTBI primer set was used in a first-round RT-PCR of the TCR CDR3. TCRdb analysed the multiplex PCR reads with MiXCR anew, one entry per CDR3 protein. The sample shows hundreds of thousands of distinct CDR3 sequences, approximately 15% of them seen only once. The study left out patients who had uncontrolled infection, other autoimmune disease, pregnancy or lactation. For the diagnoses, clinical symptoms, serum thyroxine and TRAb, thyroid ultrasound and orbital computed tomography were used. This sample holds PBMCs from around 9.9 ml fresh peripheral blood. Points on this clonotype: A much more abundant neighbour one base away suggests this may be a read error.

The CDR3 length is 12 residues. Germline lookup yields CDR1 KGHSH and CDR2 LQKENI. The origin of this receptor is a woman in her sixties or seventies with Graves' ophthalmopathy. The chain joins TRBV18 to TRBJ1-2; D not certain. What was sequenced was blood. The chain's CDR3 is CVSSAQKEGYTF. For the CDR3, the DNA is TGTGTCAGCTCAGCACAAAAAGAAGGCTACACCTTC.